One sample yielded the 11 T cell receptor beta chains listed below, sequenced in a study of T cell changes during pregnancy in multiple sclerosis. The repertoire was sequenced with immunoSEQ multiplex PCR; TCRdb's copy has only in-frame clones and lacks some. This table holds about 59,000 clones, roughly 94% found once. The specimen was CD8+ T cells from peripheral blood mononuclear cells, collected after pregnancy. All receptors derive from a female donor with multiple sclerosis, enrolled in a pregnancy study.

This CDR3 is CASSPTRGEQFF. CDR3 coding DNA: TGTGCCAGCAGCCCCACACGTGGCGAGCAGTTCTTC. The chain uses TRBV7-2 and TRBJ2-1; D not resolved. This CDR3 is built from 12 residues. Germline loops: CDR1 SGHTA, CDR2 FQGNSA. Trimming pared 5 bases from V and 10 bases from J, leaving 12 bases between.

This sequence joins TRBV19 and TRBJ2-7, with 7 bases matching TRBD2. V lost 3 bases to trimming and J lost 0 bases; unmatched junction nucleotides: 2. The CDR3 is 14 amino acids. Germline V gives CDR1 LNHDA, CDR2 SQIVND (reference sequence). CDR3 sequence reads: CASSMRESSYEQYF. The CDR3 bases are TGTGCCAGTAGTATGCGGGAGAGCTCCTACGAGCAGTACTTC.

The chain employs TRBV27 and TRBJ1-1; 8 bases are shared with TRBD1. The length of the CDR3 is 14 residues. Germline assignment: CDR1 MNHEY and CDR2 SMNVEV (reference sequence). V dropped 5 bases and J dropped 6; count of bases not matched to a gene: 8. This chain's CDR3 is CASSLRQGRAEAFF. CDR3 in DNA: TGTGCCAGCAGTCTTCGACAGGGGCGGGCTGAAGCTTTCTTT.

V is TRBV14 and J is TRBJ1-5; possibly TRBD1 for D (5 bases). Germline V gene lookup returns CDR1 SGHDN and CDR2 FVKESK. Trimming removed 4 bases from V and 1 base from J, with 8 bases in between. There are 14 residues in the CDR3. The CDR3 region has the DNA TGTGCCAGCAGCCCTCGGGGGAGCAATCAGCCCCAGCATTTT. Its translation is CASSPRGSNQPQHF.

The rearrangement joins TRBV27 to TRBJ1-2; D call uncertain. V lost 3 bases and J lost 5, with 10 bases in between. The germline V gene has CDR1 MNHEY and CDR2 SMNVEV (reference sequence). This CDR3 comprises 13 residues. In nucleotides, the CDR3 is TGTGCCAGCAGTTTCTCGGGTAGTTATGGCTACACCTTC. Residues: CASSFSGSYGYTF.

The chain joins TRBV6-5 to TRBJ2-1; maybe TRBD1 (7 bases). CDR3 length equals 15 residues. The V gene lost 5 bases and the J gene lost 5 bases, with 16 bases spanning the gap. The germline V gene encodes CDR1 MNHEY and CDR2 SVGAGI. The CDR3, as DNA: TGTGCCAGCAGTCGCGGGCCAGGGGGGCACAATGAGCAGTTCTTC. It is translated as CASSRGPGGHNEQFF.

The gene calls are TRBV5-1 and TRBJ1-1; D remains ambiguous. The CDR3 is 12 amino acids. Trimming took off 7 bases at V and 3 bases at J, with 10 bases between the two ends. The germline V gene has CDR1 SGHRS and CDR2 YFSETQ. In DNA, the CDR3 is TGCGCCAGCTTCACAGAATACACTGAAGCTTTCTTT. This translates into CASFTEYTEAFF.

The CDR3: CASSQGHTGDPYSNQPQHF. CDR3 coding DNA: TGCGCCAGCAGCCAAGGTCACACAGGGGATCCTTATAGCAATCAGCCCCAGCATTTT. The chain couples TRBV4-1 to TRBJ1-5; 7 bases map to TRBD1. This CDR3 is built from 19 residues. V was clipped by 1 base and J by 0 bases; unmatched bases: 12. CDR1 and CDR2 from the germline V gene are MGHRA and YSYEKL.

The CDR3 DNA is TGCGCCAGCAGCTTGGAGGGAGCGGGAGGGCCCTCGGGCACAGATACGCAGTATTTT. This translates into CASSLEGAGGPSGTDTQYF. V is TRBV5-1 and J is TRBJ2-3, with 10 bases matching TRBD2. CDR3 length equals 19 residues. Unmatched junction bases numbered 11, after V lost 0 bases and J lost 1 base. Per the germline V gene, CDR1 is SGHRS and CDR2 is YFSETQ.

The DNA for the CDR3 is TGTGCCAGCAGCCAAATGGTACAGGTTATTATAGACGAGCAGTACTTC. Residues: CASSQMVQVIIDEQYF. V usage is TRBV4-2 and J usage is TRBJ2-7; D might be TRBD1 (5 bases). Trimming removed 2 bases from V and 5 bases from J, with 19 bases in between. CDR1 and CDR2 (germline): LGHNA, YNFKEQ. The CDR3 is made up of 16 amino acids.

The chain carries TRBV4-1 and TRBJ2-1; maybe TRBD2 (6 bases). This CDR3 is built from 15 residues. Trimming took off 2 bases at V and 1 base at J, with 9 bases between the two ends. From germline, CDR1 is MGHRA and CDR2 YSYEKL. The CDR3, as DNA: TGCGCCAGCAGCCAACGGGAGATGTCCTACAATGAGCAGTTCTTC. It yields the protein CASSQREMSYNEQFF.